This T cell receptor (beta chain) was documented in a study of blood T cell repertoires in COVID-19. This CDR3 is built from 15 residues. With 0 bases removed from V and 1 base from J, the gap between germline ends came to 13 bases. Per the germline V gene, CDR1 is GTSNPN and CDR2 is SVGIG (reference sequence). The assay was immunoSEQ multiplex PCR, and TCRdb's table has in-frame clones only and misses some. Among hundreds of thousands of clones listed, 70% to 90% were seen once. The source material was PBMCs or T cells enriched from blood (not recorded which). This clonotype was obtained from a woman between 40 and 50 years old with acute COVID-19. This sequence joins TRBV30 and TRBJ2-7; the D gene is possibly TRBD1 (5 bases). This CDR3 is CAWSVGADGSYEQYF. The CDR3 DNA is TGTGCCTGGAGTGTAGGGGCCGACGGGTCCTACGAGCAGTACTTC.